Listed below are T cell receptor beta chains from one sample, sequenced in a study of fetal regulatory T cell absence and autoimmunity. Repertoires were generated with immunoSEQ multiplex PCR, while TCRdb's copy carries only in-frame clones and drops some. The data show tens of thousands of clones, about 80% seen once. Material for sequencing was cord blood. Source of these receptors: a newborn boy with IPEX syndrome. Both conserved end residues are trimmed from each CDR3. The order of the fields is V gene, CDR3 protein.

V: TRBV6-1; CDR3: ASNTGQGQPQH
V: TRBV6-5; CDR3: ASRGTGTDTQY
V: TRBV4-1; CDR3: ASSQDRWTEAF
V: TRBV30; CDR3: ASRDITSYNSPLH
V: TRBV7-8; CDR3: ASSLAINEQF
V: TRBV20-1; CDR3: SVRDNYGYT
V: TRBV28; CDR3: ASRDLQAF
V: TRBV7-9; CDR3: ASSSAFRGNEQY
V: TRBV5-5; CDR3: ASSLRMSNQPQH
V: TRBV5-5; CDR3: ASSAPGLAPLRI
V: TRBV9; CDR3: ASSVRASTDTQY
V: TRBV7-2; CDR3: ASSLGWTPYNEQF
V: TRBV27; CDR3: ASSLSGFRTEAF
V: TRBV9; CDR3: ASSPRQGWGYGYT
V: TRBV30; CDR3: AWSVSAGPNEKLF
V: TRBV19; CDR3: ASSIRSSSSYNEQF
V: TRBV7-9; CDR3: ASSRAGTGELF
V: TRBV4-3; CDR3: ASSQVWAGGGTDTQY
V: TRBV10-1; CDR3: ASSGSSGSYEQY
V: TRBV7-2; CDR3: ASGTGLVDTQY
V: TRBV13; CDR3: ASSLSSAASNEQY
V: TRBV6-1; CDR3: ASRWTGPNTEAF
V: TRBV9; CDR3: ASSVGQAGYEQY
V: TRBV19; CDR3: ASSRTLAGNSYNEQF
V: TRBV13; CDR3: ASSPRTSGNTGELF
V: TRBV5-8; CDR3: ASSLLGLGESGELF